This T cell receptor (beta chain) emerged from a study of T cell responses to AZD1222 COVID-19 vaccine. The overall study: Second-dose schedules of about 4 or about 12 weeks were combined.

Findings and limits, study-wide: After two AZD1222 doses, spike-specific TCR breadth and depth rose versus day 0. Samples come after the peak T cell response, not at day 14. A mostly white British donor set with more females was recruited, and clonal diversity was possibly underestimated.

Sequenced by immunoSEQ multiplex PCR; TCRdb stores in-frame clones only, minus some. Found here are fewer than 120,000 clones, around 81% of them singletons; the top ten hold about 4.5%. This CDR3 has 12 amino acids. Trimming left V 3 bases short and J 10 bases short, with 11 bases between. Germline V gene lookup returns CDR1 SGDLS and CDR2 YYNGEE. In regard to this clone: Its antigen is currently unknown.

The gene calls are TRBV9 and TRBJ2-1; D might be TRBD2 (7 bases). The receptor was isolated from an adult in good health. Sequencing used peripheral blood, obtained on day 0 of AZD1222 vaccination. The CDR3 reads CASSAGRGEQFF. In DNA, the CDR3 is TGTGCCAGCAGCGCGGGGAGGGGGGAGCAGTTCTTC.